This T cell receptor (beta chain) appears in the sequencing data of a study of radiation and T cells in renal cell carcinoma. On the study more broadly: Nephrectomy followed 15 Gy stereotactic body radiation by 4 weeks. Study-level results: Top tumor clonotypes rose in blood 2 weeks post-radiation, then contracted.

Indicated time point: blood 2 weeks post-SBRT. Treatment denoted: 15 Gy SBRT to primary tumor, nephrectomy 4 weeks later. This renal cell carcinoma was of the clear cell type. Of note for this clone: Its cognate antigen is unknown. The DNA is omitted, as the CDR3 cannot be located on it reliably, and the CDR3 follows TCRdb's listing.

Data came from immunoSEQ multiplex PCR; TCRdb stores just in-frame clones and leaves some out. The table has fewer than 150,000 clones, more than 70% seen once. The germline V gene has CDR1 MNHNY and CDR2 SVGAGI (reference sequence). The CDR3 comprises 14 residues, both ends counted. The genes are TRBV6-6 and TRBJ2-5; the table's D gene call, TRBD2, was not cross checked with the DNA. The receptor's source is a woman aged 70-85 years with renal cell carcinoma. This sample comprised blood, obtained from a patient whose treatment included radiotherapy and nephrectomy. CDR3 in amino acids: CASSTSGEAYEQYF.